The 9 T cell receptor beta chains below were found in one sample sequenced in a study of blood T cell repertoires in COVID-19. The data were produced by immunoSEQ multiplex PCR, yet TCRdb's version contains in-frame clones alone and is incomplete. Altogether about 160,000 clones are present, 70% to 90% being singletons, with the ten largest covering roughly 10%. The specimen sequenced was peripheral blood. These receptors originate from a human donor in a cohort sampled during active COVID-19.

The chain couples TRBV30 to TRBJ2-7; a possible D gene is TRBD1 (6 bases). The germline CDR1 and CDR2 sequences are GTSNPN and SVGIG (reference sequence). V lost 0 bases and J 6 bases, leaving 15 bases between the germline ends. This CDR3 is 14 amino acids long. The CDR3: CAWSVSYRASEQYF. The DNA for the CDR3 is TGTGCCTGGAGTGTAAGTTACAGGGCCTCCGAGCAGTACTTC.

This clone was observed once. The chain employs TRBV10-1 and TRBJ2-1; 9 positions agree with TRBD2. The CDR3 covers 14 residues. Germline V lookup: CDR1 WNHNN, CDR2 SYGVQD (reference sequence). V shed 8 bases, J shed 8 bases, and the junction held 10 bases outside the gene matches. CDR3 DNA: TGCGCCAGCGGGGCAAGCGGGGGGCCCGATGAGCAGTTCTTC. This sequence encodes CASGASGGPDEQFF.

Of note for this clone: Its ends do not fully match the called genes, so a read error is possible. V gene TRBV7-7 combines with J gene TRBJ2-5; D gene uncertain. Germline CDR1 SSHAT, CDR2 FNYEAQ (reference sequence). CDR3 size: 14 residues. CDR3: CASSLGRVEKTQYF. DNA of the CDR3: TGTGCTAGCAGCTTAGGTCGCGTCGAAAAGACCCAGTACTTC.

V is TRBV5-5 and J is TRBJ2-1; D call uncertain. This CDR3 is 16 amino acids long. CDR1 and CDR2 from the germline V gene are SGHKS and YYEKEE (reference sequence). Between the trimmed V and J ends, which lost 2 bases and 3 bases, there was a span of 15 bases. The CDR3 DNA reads TGTGCCAGCAGCTTTGGATCAGGCATCGTCTACAATGAGCAGTTCTTC. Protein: CASSFGSGIVYNEQFF.

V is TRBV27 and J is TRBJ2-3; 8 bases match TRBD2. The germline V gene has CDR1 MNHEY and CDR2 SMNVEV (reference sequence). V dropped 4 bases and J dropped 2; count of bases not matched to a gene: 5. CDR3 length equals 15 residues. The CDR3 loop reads CASSSGLAVTDTQYF. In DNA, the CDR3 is TGTGCCAGCAGTTCCGGACTAGCTGTCACAGATACGCAGTATTTT.

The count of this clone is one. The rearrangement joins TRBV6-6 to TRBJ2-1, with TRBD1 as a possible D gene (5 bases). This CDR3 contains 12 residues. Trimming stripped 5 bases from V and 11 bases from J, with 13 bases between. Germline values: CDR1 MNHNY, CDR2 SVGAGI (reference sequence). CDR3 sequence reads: CASSHDRGQQFF. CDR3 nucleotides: TGTGCCAGCAGTCATGACAGAGGACAGCAGTTCTTC.

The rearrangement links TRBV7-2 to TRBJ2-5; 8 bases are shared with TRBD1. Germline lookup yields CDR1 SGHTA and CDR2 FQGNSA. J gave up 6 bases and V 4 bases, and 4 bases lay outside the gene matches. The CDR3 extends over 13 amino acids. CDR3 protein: CASSSGGSQTQYF. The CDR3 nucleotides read TGTGCCAGCAGCTCAGGGGGCTCGCAGACCCAGTACTTC.

CDR3 nucleotide sequence: TGTGCCAGCAGCTTAGTCAGGGGAGGGTACTCCTACGAGCAGTACTTC. Residues: CASSLVRGGYSYEQYF. V is TRBV11-2 and J is TRBJ2-7; the D gene is possibly TRBD2 (7 bases). Germline-derived CDR1 and CDR2 are SGHAT and FQNNGV. This CDR3 has 16 residues. Trimming removed 1 base at V and 0 bases at J, with 13 bases between. The whole variable domain, remainder taken from reference TRBV11-2 and TRBJ2-7, is EAGVAQSPRYKIIEKRQSVAFWCNPISGHATLYWYQQILGQGPKLLIQFQNNGVVDDSQLPKDRFSAERLKGVDSTLKIQPAKLEDSAVYLCASSLVRGGYSYEQYFGPGTRLTVT.

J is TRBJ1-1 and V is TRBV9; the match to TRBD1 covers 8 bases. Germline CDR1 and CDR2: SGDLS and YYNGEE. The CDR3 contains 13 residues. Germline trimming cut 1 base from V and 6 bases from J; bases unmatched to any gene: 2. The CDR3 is CASSVNRGAEAFF. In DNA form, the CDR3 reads TGTGCCAGCAGCGTAAACAGGGGGGCTGAAGCTTTCTTT.